Here is one TCR beta chain with its context. Germline V gene sequence: CDR1 SNHLY, CDR2 FYNNEI. V lost 6 bases and J lost 1, with 12 bases in between. CDR3 size: 15 residues. Assay: immunoSEQ multiplex PCR; the TCRdb copy retains only in-frame clones and omits some. The sample lists around 420,000 clones; 70% to 90% were seen once. The sample belongs to a study of Ad26.COV2.S vaccination and SARS-CoV-2 variants. The wider study: Intramuscularly, Ad26.COV2.S was given either once or twice, 56 days apart.

Treatment in this sample: 19 received Ad26.COV2.S at low or high dose, single or two shots; roughly 5 received placebo; per-sample allocation not given. Specimen acquisition occurred on day 63 following the initial vaccine or placebo injection. Wuhan-strain SARS-CoV-2 spike was expressed by the Ad26 vector that made up the vaccine. The V gene is TRBV2, the J gene TRBJ2-2; a possible D gene is TRBD1 (5 bases). Sequences were derived from peripheral blood, sampled in a trial of Ad26.COV2.S vaccine versus placebo. This clonotype was sampled from a person aged 18-65 years who received the Ad26.COV2.S COVID-19 vaccine or a placebo. CDR3 sequence (DNA): TGTGCCAGCAGGAAGTCCACAGGGAACACCGGGGAGCTGTTTTTT. Translated, it gives CASRKSTGNTGELFF. Full variable domain (outside the CDR3, taken from reference TRBV2 and TRBJ2-2): EPEVTQTPSHQVTQMGQEVILRCVPISNHLYFYWYRQILGQKVEFLVSFYNNEISEKSEIFDDQFSVERPDGSNFTLKIRSTKLEDSAMYFCASRKSTGNTGELFFGEGSRLTVL.